Below, one T cell receptor (beta chain) is given with its context. A far larger clone is a single base away, which makes a read error likely. This record comes from a study of regulatory T cells in long-lasting Graves disease. Time point: newly diagnosed GD, antithyroid drugs for less than 3 months. Preparation of the TCR library used RNA extracted from PBMCs. Trimming removed 2 bases at V and 7 bases at J, with 18 bases between. CDR3 length: 15 residues. Looked up from germline, CDR1 is SGHVS and CDR2 is FQNEAQ. Investigators prepared the TCR beta libraries by applying iRepertoire HTBI primers and Arm-PCR of CDR3 regions. TCRdb redid the calling of the multiplex PCR reads with MiXCR, one entry per CDR3 protein. Of around 420,000 distinct CDR3 sequences in the sample, roughly 15% were seen once.

Sample: peripheral blood mononuclear cells (PBMCs), taken at new diagnosis, from a patient treated with antithyroid drugs. The origin of this receptor is a female donor with Graves disease. The rearrangement uses TRBV7-8 and TRBJ2-7; no clear D. The CDR3 is CASSLSEPLSNEQYF. CDR3 nucleotide sequence: TGTGCCAGCAGCTTATCAGAGCCCTTGTCCAATGAGCAGTACTTC.